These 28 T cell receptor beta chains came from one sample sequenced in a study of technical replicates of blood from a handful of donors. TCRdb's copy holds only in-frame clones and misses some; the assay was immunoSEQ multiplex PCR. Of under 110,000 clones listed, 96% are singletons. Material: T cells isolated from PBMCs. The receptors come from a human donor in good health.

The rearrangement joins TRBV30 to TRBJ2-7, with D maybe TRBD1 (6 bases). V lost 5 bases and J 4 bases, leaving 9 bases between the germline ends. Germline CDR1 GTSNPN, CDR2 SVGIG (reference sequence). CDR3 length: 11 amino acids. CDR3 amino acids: CAWAQGYEQYF. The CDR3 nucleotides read TGTGCCTGGGCCCAGGGGTACGAGCAGTACTTC.

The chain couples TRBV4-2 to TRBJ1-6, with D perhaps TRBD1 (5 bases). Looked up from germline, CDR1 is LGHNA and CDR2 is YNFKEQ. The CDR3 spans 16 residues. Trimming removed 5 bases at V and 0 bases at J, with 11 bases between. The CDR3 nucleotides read TGTGCCAGCAGCACGGACAAGAGCTCCTATAATTCACCCCTCCACTTT. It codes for CASSTDKSSYNSPLHF.

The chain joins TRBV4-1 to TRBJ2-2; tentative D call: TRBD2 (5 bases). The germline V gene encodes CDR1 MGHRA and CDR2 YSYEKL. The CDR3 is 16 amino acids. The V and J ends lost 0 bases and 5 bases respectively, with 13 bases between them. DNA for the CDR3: TGCGCCAGCAGCCAAGATTTAGTCCGCGGGACCGGGGAGCTGTTTTTT. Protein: CASSQDLVRGTGELFF.

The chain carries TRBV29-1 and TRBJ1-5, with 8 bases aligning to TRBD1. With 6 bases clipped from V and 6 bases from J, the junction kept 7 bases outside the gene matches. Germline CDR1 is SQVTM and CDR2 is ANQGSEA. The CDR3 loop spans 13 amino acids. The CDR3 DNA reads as TGCAGCGTCGCCCACGGGACAGGTCAGCCCCAGCATTTT. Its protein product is CSVAHGTGQPQHF.

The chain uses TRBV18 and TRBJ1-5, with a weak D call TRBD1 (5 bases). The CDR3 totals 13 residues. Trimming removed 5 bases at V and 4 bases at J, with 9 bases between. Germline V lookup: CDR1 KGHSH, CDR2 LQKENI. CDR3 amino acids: CASSIDSNQPQHF. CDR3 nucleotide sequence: TGTGCCAGCTCAATTGACAGTAATCAGCCCCAGCATTTT.

The CDR3 DNA reads as TGTGCCAGCAGTTTAGCGGGATCCCTTTTATTTGAGCAGTTCTTC. The encoded protein is CASSLAGSLLFEQFF. This chain connects TRBV27 to TRBJ2-1; the D gene is possibly TRBD2 (6 bases). Germline V gene lookup returns CDR1 MNHEY and CDR2 SMNVEV (reference sequence). The CDR3 spans 15 residues. Trimming left V 2 bases short and J 9 bases short, with 17 bases between.

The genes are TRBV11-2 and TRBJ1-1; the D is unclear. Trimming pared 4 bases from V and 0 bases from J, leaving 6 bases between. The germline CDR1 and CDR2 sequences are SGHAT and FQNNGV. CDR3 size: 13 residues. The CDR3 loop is CASSSQMNTEAFF. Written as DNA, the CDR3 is TGTGCCAGCAGCTCCCAGATGAACACTGAAGCTTTCTTT. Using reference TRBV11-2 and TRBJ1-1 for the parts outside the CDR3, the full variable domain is EAGVAQSPRYKIIEKRQSVAFWCNPISGHATLYWYQQILGQGPKLLIQFQNNGVVDDSQLPKDRFSAERLKGVDSTLKIQPAKLEDSAVYLCASSSQMNTEAFFGQGTRLTVV.

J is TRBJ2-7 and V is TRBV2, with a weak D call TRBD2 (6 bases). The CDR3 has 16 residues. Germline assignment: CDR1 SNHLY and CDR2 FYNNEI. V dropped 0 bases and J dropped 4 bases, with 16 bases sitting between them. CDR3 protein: CASSEAGAGSGYEQYF. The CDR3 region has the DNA TGTGCCAGCAGTGAAGCAGGGGCGGGATCAGGTTACGAGCAGTACTTC.

The CDR3 DNA sequence: TGTGCCAGCTCACCGATACAACAGGGATCAGTGAATGAGCAGTACTTC. Translated: CASSPIQQGSVNEQYF. This chain uses TRBV18 with TRBJ2-7, with D tentatively TRBD1 (6 bases). Between the trimmed V and J ends, which lost 3 bases and 7 bases, there was a span of 22 bases. Germline-derived CDR1 and CDR2 are KGHSH and LQKENI. CDR3 size: 16 residues.

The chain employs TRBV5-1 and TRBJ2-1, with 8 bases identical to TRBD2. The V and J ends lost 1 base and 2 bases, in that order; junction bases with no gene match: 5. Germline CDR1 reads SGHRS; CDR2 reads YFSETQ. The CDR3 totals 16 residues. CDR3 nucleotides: TGCGCCAGCAGCTTGTTGGGTAGCGGGACCTACAATGAGCAGTTCTTC. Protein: CASSLLGSGTYNEQFF.

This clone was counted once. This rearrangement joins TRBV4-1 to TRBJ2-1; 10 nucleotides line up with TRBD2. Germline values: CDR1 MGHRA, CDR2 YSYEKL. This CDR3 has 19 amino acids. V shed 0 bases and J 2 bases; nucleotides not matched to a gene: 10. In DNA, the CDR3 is TGCGCCAGCAGCCAAGAGGGTTTCGGTAGCGGGGGGACCTACAATGAGCAGTTCTTC. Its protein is CASSQEGFGSGGTYNEQFF.

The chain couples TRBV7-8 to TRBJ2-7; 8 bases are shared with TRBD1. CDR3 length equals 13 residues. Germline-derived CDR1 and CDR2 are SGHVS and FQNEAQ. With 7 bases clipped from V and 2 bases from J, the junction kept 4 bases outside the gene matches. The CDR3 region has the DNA TGTGCCAGCACCGACAGGGGTACCTACGAGCAGTACTTC. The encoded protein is CASTDRGTYEQYF.

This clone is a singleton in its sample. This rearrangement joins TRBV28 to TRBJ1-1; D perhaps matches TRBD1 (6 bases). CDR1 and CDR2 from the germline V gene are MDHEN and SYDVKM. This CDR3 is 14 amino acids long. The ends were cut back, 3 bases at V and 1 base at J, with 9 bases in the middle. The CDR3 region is CASSFLRGNTEAFF. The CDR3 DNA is TGTGCCAGCAGTTTCCTCAGGGGGAACACTGAAGCTTTCTTT.

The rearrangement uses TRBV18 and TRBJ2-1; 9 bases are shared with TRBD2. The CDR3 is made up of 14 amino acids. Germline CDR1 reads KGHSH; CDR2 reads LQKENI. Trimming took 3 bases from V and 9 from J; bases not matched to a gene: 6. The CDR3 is CASSPAGGPGEQFF. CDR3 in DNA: TGTGCCAGCTCACCGGCGGGAGGGCCGGGTGAGCAGTTCTTC.

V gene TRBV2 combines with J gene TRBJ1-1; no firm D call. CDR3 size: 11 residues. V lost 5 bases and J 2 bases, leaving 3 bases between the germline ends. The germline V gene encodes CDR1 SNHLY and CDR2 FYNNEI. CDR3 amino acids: CASSINTEAFF. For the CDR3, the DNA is TGTGCCAGCAGTATAAACACTGAAGCTTTCTTT.

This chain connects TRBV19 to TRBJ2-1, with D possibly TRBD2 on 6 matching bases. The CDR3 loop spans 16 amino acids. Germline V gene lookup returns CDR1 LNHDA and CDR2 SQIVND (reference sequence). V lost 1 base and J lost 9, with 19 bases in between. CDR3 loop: CASSIAGTETGLEQFF. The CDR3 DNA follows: TGTGCCAGTAGTATAGCGGGGACTGAAACGGGGCTTGAGCAGTTCTTC. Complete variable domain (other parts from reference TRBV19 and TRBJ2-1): DGGITQSPKYLFRKEGQNVTLSCEQNLNHDAMYWYRQDPGQGLRLIYYSQIVNDFQKGDIAEGYSVSREKKESFPLTVTSAQKNPTAFYLCASSIAGTETGLEQFFGPGTRLTVL.

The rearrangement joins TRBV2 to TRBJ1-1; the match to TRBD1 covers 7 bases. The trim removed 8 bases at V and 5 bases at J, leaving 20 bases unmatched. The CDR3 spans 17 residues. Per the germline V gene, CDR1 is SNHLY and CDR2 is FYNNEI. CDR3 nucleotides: TGTGCCAGCTGTAGCAACAGGGGCTTTTCCTTGGATACTGAAGCTTTCTTT. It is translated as CASCSNRGFSLDTEAFF.

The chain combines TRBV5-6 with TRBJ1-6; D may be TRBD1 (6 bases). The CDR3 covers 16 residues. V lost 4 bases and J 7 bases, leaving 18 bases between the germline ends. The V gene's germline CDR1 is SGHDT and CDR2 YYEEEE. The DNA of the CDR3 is TGTGCCAGCAGCGAAGTGGACAGAGCGATCAATTCACCCCTCCACTTT. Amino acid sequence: CASSEVDRAINSPLHF.

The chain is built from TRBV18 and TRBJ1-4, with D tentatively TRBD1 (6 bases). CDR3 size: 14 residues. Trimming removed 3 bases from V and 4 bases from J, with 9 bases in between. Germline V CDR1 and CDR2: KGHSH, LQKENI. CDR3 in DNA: TGTGCCAGCTCACCTACAGGGAATAATGAAAAACTGTTTTTT. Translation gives CASSPTGNNEKLFF. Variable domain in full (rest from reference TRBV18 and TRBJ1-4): NAGVMQNPRHLVRRRGQEARLRCSPMKGHSHVYWYRQLPEEGLKFMVYLQKENIIDESGMPKERFSAEFPKEGPSILRIQQVVRGDSAAYFCASSPTGNNEKLFFGSGTQLSVL.

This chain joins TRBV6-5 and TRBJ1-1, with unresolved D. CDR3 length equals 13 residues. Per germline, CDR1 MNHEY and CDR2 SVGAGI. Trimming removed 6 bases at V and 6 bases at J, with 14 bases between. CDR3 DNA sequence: TGTGCCAGCAGACCGGTGAGGTCCGCTGAAGCTTTCTTT. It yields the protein CASRPVRSAEAFF.

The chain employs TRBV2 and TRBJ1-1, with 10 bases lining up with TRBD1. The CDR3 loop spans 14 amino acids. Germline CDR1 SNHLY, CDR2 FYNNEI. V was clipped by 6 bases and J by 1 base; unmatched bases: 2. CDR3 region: CASSGDRGNTEAFF. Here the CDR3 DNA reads TGTGCCAGCAGCGGGGACAGGGGGAACACTGAAGCTTTCTTT. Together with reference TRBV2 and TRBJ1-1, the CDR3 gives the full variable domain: EPEVTQTPSHQVTQMGQEVILRCVPISNHLYFYWYRQILGQKVEFLVSFYNNEISEKSEIFDDQFSVERPDGSNFTLKIRSTKLEDSAMYFCASSGDRGNTEAFFGQGTRLTVV.

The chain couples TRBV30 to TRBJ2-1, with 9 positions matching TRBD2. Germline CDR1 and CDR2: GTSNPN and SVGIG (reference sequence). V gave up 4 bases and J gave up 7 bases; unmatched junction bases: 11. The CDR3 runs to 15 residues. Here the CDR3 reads CAWIPLLAGRNEQFF. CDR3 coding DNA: TGTGCCTGGATCCCCCTGCTAGCGGGGAGAAATGAGCAGTTCTTC.

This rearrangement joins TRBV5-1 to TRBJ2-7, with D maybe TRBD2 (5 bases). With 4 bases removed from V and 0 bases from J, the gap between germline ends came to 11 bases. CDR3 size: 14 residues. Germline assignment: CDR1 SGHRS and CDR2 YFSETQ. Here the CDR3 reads CASSPEAASYEQYF. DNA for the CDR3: TGCGCCAGCAGCCCGGAGGCAGCCTCCTACGAGCAGTACTTC.

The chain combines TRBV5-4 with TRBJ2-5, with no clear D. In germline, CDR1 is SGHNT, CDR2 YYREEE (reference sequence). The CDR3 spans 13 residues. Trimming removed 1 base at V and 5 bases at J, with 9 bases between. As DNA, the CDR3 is TGTGCCAGCAGCTTGCGTCTAGTCGAGACCCAGTACTTC. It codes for CASSLRLVETQYF.

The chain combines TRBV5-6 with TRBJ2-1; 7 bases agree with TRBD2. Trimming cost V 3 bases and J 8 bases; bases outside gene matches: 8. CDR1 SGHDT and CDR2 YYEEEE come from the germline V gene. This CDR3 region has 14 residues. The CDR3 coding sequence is TGTGCCAGCAGCTCCGCCAGGACTAGTTATGAGCAGTTCTTC. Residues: CASSSARTSYEQFF.

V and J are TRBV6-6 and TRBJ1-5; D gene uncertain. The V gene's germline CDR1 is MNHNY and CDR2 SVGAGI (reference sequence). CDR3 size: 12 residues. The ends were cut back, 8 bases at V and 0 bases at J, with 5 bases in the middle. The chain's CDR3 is CASANSNQPQHF. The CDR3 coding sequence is TGTGCCAGCGCTAATAGCAATCAGCCCCAGCATTTT.

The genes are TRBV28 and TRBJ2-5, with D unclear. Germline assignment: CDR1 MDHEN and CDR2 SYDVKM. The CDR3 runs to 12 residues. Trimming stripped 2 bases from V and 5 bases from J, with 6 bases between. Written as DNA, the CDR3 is TGTGCCAGCAGTTTACCCGGGGAGACCCAGTACTTC. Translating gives CASSLPGETQYF.

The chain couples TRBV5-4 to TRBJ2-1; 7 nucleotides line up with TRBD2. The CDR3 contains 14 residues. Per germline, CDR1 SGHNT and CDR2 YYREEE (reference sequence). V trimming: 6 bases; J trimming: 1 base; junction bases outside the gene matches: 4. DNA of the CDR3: TGTGCCAGCACTAGCGGAACTTCCTACAATGAGCAGTTCTTC. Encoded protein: CASTSGTSYNEQFF.